These 12 T cell receptor beta chains were sequenced from one sample in a study of T-cell reconstitution after alpha-beta-depleted transplantation in children (dated by TCRdb to the mid-2010s). The library was produced with PCR. This sample was sequenced with an Illumina HiSeq 2500. To normalize quantification of the TCRbeta repertoire, the TCR libraries were built with molecular barcoding that relied on unique molecular identifiers. Using fastp at Q25 and MiXCR, TCRdb reprocessed the public reads and kept productive beta chains. Each CDR3 protein appears once, grouped with its most common genes and DNA. Counted in this sample were some 530,000 distinct CDR3 sequences; about an eighth of them appeared once. The ten largest clones represent over 5.5% of the sample. The sample was PBMCs from the stem cell graft donor, taken from the stem cell graft. The receptors shown here come from a human donor who donated a stem cell graft to a child with combined immunodeficiency.

In its sample, this clonotype was seen many times. The chain is built from TRBV12-3 or TRBV12-4 and TRBJ1-6; 7 bases map to TRBD1. The CDR3 spans 18 residues. Trimming cost V 0 bases and J 1 base; bases outside gene matches: 6. The CDR3 loop reads CASSLAAGGWSYNSPLHF. In DNA form, the CDR3 reads TGTGCCAGCAGTTTAGCGGCAGGGGGTTGGTCCTATAATTCACCCCTCCACTTT.

This clonotype occurred a few times. This chain uses TRBV7-8 with TRBJ2-1; 13 bases agree with TRBD2. From germline, CDR1 is SGHVS and CDR2 FQNEAQ. V shed 5 bases, J shed 4 bases, and the junction held 11 bases outside the gene matches. The CDR3 is 18 residues long. The CDR3 bases are TGTGCCAGCAGCCAGCCCATGACTAGCGGGGGGCAATACAATGAGCAGTTCTTC. Its translation is CASSQPMTSGGQYNEQFF.

This clonotype came up many times. The V gene is TRBV29-1, the J gene TRBJ2-7, with D tentatively TRBD2 (6 bases). Trimming shortened V by 7 bases and J by 0 bases, and 10 bases separated the two germline ends. The CDR3 is 12 amino acids. The germline V gene has CDR1 SQVTM and CDR2 ANQGSEA. CDR3 residues: CSARSGSYEQYF. CDR3 DNA: TGCAGCGCACGTAGCGGCTCCTACGAGCAGTACTTC.

This clonotype was seen repeatedly, ten times or more. The rearrangement links TRBV20-1 to TRBJ2-7; D is unresolved. CDR1 and CDR2 (germline): DFQATT, SNEGSKA (reference sequence). Trimming took 5 bases from V and 0 from J, leaving 11 bases between them. There are 13 residues in the CDR3. The CDR3 spells CSAWVLSSYEQYF. CDR3 DNA sequence: TGCAGTGCTTGGGTCCTCAGCTCCTACGAGCAGTACTTC.

This clonotype was seen ten or more times. V usage is TRBV27 and J usage is TRBJ2-1; 7 bases are shared with TRBD2. Germline V gives CDR1 MNHEY, CDR2 SMNVEV (reference sequence). The CDR3 loop spans 15 amino acids. The V gene end was trimmed by 8 bases and the J gene end by 4 bases; junction bases not matched to a gene: 11. The chain's CDR3 is CASRFGLGEYNEQFF. The CDR3, as DNA: TGTGCCAGCCGGTTCGGACTAGGAGAGTACAATGAGCAGTTCTTC.

This sequence joins TRBV11-2 and TRBJ2-7; 14 bases line up with TRBD2. This CDR3 region has 18 residues. V dropped 5 bases and J dropped 1; count of bases not matched to a gene: 10. Germline assignment: CDR1 SGHAT and CDR2 FQNNGV. DNA of the CDR3: TGTGCCAGCAGCGAGGAAGGACTAGCGGGAGGTTTATCCTACGAGCAGTACTTC. Translation gives CASSEEGLAGGLSYEQYF.

This clonotype was seen many times. This sequence joins TRBV12-3 or TRBV12-4 and TRBJ2-5; 12 positions agree with TRBD2. The CDR3 contains 16 residues. V shed 3 bases, J shed 7 bases, and the junction held 9 bases outside the gene matches. The CDR3 DNA follows: TGTGCCAGCAGTTTGTTGGCTAGCGGGGGGGCTTTGACCCAGTACTTC. Amino acids: CASSLLASGGALTQYF.

The rearrangement links TRBV11-2 to TRBJ2-5; 7 nucleotides align to TRBD1. CDR1 is SGHAT and CDR2 is FQNNGV in the germline V gene. Losses at the gene ends were 5 bases for V and 5 bases for J; bases not matched to a gene: 14. The length of the CDR3 is 16 residues. CDR3 DNA sequence: TGTGCCAGCAGCCCATCCCCGACAGGGCTGGGGGAGACCCAGTACTTC. It codes for CASSPSPTGLGETQYF.

This clonotype was seen just once. A much larger clone differs by one base, so this may be a read error. The chain uses TRBV3-1 and TRBJ1-1; 7 nucleotides agree with TRBD1. V trimming: 2 bases; J trimming: 4 bases; junction bases outside the gene matches: 7. This CDR3 is built from 15 residues. The V gene's germline CDR1 is LGHDT and CDR2 YNNKEL (reference sequence). This CDR3 reads CASSQRDRQSTEAFF. As DNA, the CDR3 is TGTGCCAGCAGCCAACGGGACAGACAGAGCACTGAAGCTTTCTTT.

The chain links TRBV7-9 to TRBJ2-7; TRBD2 matches at 10 bases. The trim removed 6 bases at V and 3 bases at J, leaving 11 bases unmatched. The germline CDR1 and CDR2 sequences are SEHNR and FQNEAQ (reference sequence). CDR3 size: 16 residues. The CDR3 nucleotides read TGTGCCAGCAGACCTGCGAGCGGGAGGGCCTTCTACGAGCAGTACTTC. This sequence encodes CASRPASGRAFYEQYF. Drawing the rest from reference TRBV7-9 and TRBJ2-7, the complete variable domain is DTGVSQNPRHKITKRGQNVTFRCDPISEHNRLYWYRQTLGQGPEFLTYFQNEAQLEKSRLLSDRFSAERPKGSFSTLEIQRTEQGDSAMYLCASRPASGRAFYEQYFGPGTRLTVT.

Only a few counts were recorded for this clonotype. The chain's CDR3 is CASSAYGGETQYF. In DNA, the CDR3 is TGTGCCAGCAGTGCCTATGGTGGAGAGACCCAGTACTTC. The chain carries TRBV28 and TRBJ2-5; D unresolved. V gave up 5 bases and J gave up 4 bases, with 11 bases separating them. CDR1 and CDR2 from the germline V gene are MDHEN and SYDVKM. The CDR3 is 13 residues long.

In its sample, this clonotype was seen a few times. The V call is TRBV12-3 or TRBV12-4, the J call TRBJ1-4, with 7 bases lining up with TRBD1. The CDR3 spans 15 residues. V lost 5 bases, J lost 5 bases, and 8 bases stayed unmatched. The CDR3 DNA sequence: TGTGCCAGCAGTATTCCGGGACAGTCAAATGAAAAACTGTTTTTT. This codes for CASSIPGQSNEKLFF.